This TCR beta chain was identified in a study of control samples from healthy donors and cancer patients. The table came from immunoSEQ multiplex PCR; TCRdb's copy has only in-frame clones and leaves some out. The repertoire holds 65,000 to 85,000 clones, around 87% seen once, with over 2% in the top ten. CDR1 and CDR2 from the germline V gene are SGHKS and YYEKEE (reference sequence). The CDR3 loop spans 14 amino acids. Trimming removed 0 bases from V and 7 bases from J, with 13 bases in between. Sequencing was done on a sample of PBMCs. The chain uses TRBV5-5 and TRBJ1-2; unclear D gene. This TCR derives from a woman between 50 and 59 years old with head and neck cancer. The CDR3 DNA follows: TGTGCCAGCAGCTTGGACGGCGCAGGTGGTGGCTACACCTTC. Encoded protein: CASSLDGAGGGYTF.